This entry describes one TCR beta chain. The antigen is not known. The T cell receptor alpha and beta CDR3 regions were amplified from mRNA by semiquantitative ARM-PCR. In ARM-PCR, communal superprimers followed tagged nested gene-specific primers for exponential amplification. Nested primers were removed by exonuclease before the second PCR round. MiXCR was run by TCRdb on the multiplex PCR reads, yielding one entry per CDR3 protein. Here the sample spans roughly 7,000 distinct CDR3 sequences, just under 70% being singletons. These data come from a study of relationships among human T cell subsets. Whole-study results and caveats: Bead sorting may have left some CD4+CD8+ double-positive cells.

From pooled CD4+ and CD8+ T cells, anti-CD45RA microbeads isolated naive plus transitional cells. The CDR3 extends over 15 amino acids. The V end lost 0 bases, the J end lost 6 bases, and 14 bases lay between the germline ends. Germline lookup yields CDR1 MNHEY and CDR2 SMNVEV (reference sequence). The V gene is TRBV27, the J gene TRBJ2-5; D is tentatively TRBD1 or TRBD2 (6 bases each). This receptor was obtained from a man aged 40-55 years in good health. The sample was naive and transitional (CD45RA+) T cells sorted from blood. The CDR3 loop reads CASSLSSGGGKTQYF. The CDR3 DNA reads TGTGCCAGCAGTTTATCCAGTGGGGGCGGGAAGACCCAGTACTTC.